A selection of T cell receptor beta chains follows, all from one sample in a study of blood T cell repertoires in COVID-19. Here immunoSEQ multiplex PCR was the method, and the copy in TCRdb shows in-frame clones only, minus some. The data hold roughly 290,000 clones, with around nine tenths observed a single time. The sequencing input was PBMCs or T cells enriched from blood (not recorded which). These TCRs come from a woman between 35 and 50 years old who had recovered from COVID-19. The CDR3 runs from the conserved cysteine through the conserved F or W. D genes are given only for firm matches. The size entry is marked missing in some rows and otherwise reads once, few, many or a size class.

cdr3_length d_call j_call v_call clone_size cdr3_nt cdr3_aa
15 TRBD2 TRBJ2-2 TRBV20-1 - TGCAGTGCTAGTCGAGCGGGAGGGTTTGTCGGGGAGCTGTTTTTT CSASRAGGFVGELFF
17 - TRBJ1-2 TRBV24-1 - TGTGCCACCAGTGATTTGGGTAGGCAGGGGAGGGGGTATGGCTACACCTTC CATSDLGRQGRGYGYTF
14 TRBD1 TRBJ1-2 TRBV24-1 - TGTGCCACCAGTGCTGTGCAGGGGGATTATGGCTACACCTTC CATSAVQGDYGYTF
13 - TRBJ1-1 TRBV14 - TGTGCCAGCAGCCAGTACAGGAACACTGAAGCTTTCTTT CASSQYRNTEAFF
15 - TRBJ2-5 TRBV7-2 - TGTGCCAGCAGCCCTACCGGGACACCCAAAGAGACCCAGTACTTC CASSPTGTPKETQYF
18 - TRBJ1-1 TRBV6-4 - TGTGCCAGCAGTGACTCGAGGGCGGCAGGCGGCATGAACACTGAAGCTTTCTTT CASSDSRAAGGMNTEAFF
14 TRBD1 TRBJ1-2 TRBV6-2/TRBV6-3 - TGTGCCAGCAGTCTTGTGGACAGGGAGTATGGCTACACCTTC CASSLVDREYGYTF
12 - TRBJ2-5 TRBV27 - TGTGCCAGCAGTTTAGAGCGGGAGACCCAGTACTTC CASSLERETQYF
15 TRBD1 TRBJ2-1 TRBV28 - TGTGCCAGCAGTACACAGGGGGCGGGGAACAATGAGCAGTTCTTC CASSTQGAGNNEQFF
13 - TRBJ1-5 TRBV7-2 - TGTGCCAGCAGCTCTGACCCCGGGGGGCCCCAGCATTTT CASSSDPGGPQHF
13 - TRBJ2-7 TRBV6-5 few TGTGCCAGCAGTAGAGGGGGGGTCCACGAGCAGTACTTC CASSRGGVHEQYF
15 - TRBJ1-1 TRBV29-1 few TGCAGCGTTGCGGTGCGGGGGACATCGAACACTGAAGCTTTCTTT CSVAVRGTSNTEAFF
15 - TRBJ2-6 TRBV9 - TGTGCCAGCAGCCTAGGGCCTGGTTGGGCCAACGTCCTGACTTTC CASSLGPGWANVLTF
12 - TRBJ2-1 TRBV14 - TGTGCCAGCAGCCACCCGTGGAGGGAGCAGTTCTTC CASSHPWREQFF
14 - TRBJ2-1 TRBV2 - TGTGCCAGCAGTGGGCTAGTTTCCTACAATGAGCAGTTCTTC CASSGLVSYNEQFF
14 - TRBJ2-4 TRBV28 - TGTGCCAGCAGCAGCCAGGGACAAAAAAACATTCAGTACTTC CASSSQGQKNIQYF
14 TRBD1 TRBJ2-1 TRBV27 once TGTGCCAGCAGATGGAACAGGGGCAACAATGAGCAGTTCTTC CASRWNRGNNEQFF
15 TRBD1 TRBJ1-1 TRBV7-2 - TGTGCCAGCACCCTAAGCGGGACAGGTCCCACTGAAGCTTTCTTT CASTLSGTGPTEAFF
13 TRBD2 TRBJ2-3 TRBV14 - TGTGCCAGTCGCGGGGGGTCCACAGATACGCAGTATTTT CASRGGSTDTQYF
12 - TRBJ2-1 TRBV7-2 - TGTGCCAGCAGCCAGAGCCTCGACAAGCAGTTCTTC CASSQSLDKQFF
15 TRBD2 TRBJ2-7 TRBV5-1 once TGCGCCAGCAGCTTGGCCGGGACTAGCGACTACGAGCAGTACTTC CASSLAGTSDYEQYF
14 TRBD1 TRBJ1-2 TRBV10-3 - TGTGCCATCAGTGACACAGGGGCTGGGTATGGCTACACCTTC CAISDTGAGYGYTF
15 - TRBJ2-5 TRBV9 - TGTGCCAGCAGCGTAGCTAGAGGTGTACAAGAGACCCAGTACTTC CASSVARGVQETQYF
13 - TRBJ2-7 TRBV27 - TGTGCCAGCAGTTTATCATACTCCTACGAGCAGTACTTC CASSLSYSYEQYF
16 - TRBJ2-1 TRBV4-3 - TGCGCCAGCAGCCAAGGCGGGGCAGGGAGTGGCAATGAGCAGTTCTTC CASSQGGAGSGNEQFF
14 - TRBJ2-3 TRBV2 - TGTGCCAGCAGAAACACGCGAGCGACAGATACGCAGTATTTT CASRNTRATDTQYF
14 - TRBJ2-1 TRBV3-1/TRBV3-2 - TGTGCCAGCAGCTACTTCGGAGTCTACAATGAGCAGTTCTTC CASSYFGVYNEQFF
11 TRBD1 TRBJ1-1 TRBV20-1 few TGCAGTGCTTCACAGGGGACTGAAGCTTTCTTT CSASQGTEAFF
13 - TRBJ2-7 TRBV5-1 - TGCGCCAGCAGCTTCGAAGCTCCCTACGAGCAGTACTTC CASSFEAPYEQYF
16 - TRBJ2-3 TRBV3-1/TRBV3-2 - TGTGCCAGCAGCCAAGTGACAGGCATGAGCACAGATACGCAGTATTTT CASSQVTGMSTDTQYF
15 - TRBJ2-2 TRBV19 - TGTGCCAGTAGTGCTTTCGGGGGAAGCGCCGGGGAGCTGTTTTTT CASSAFGGSAGELFF
17 - TRBJ2-6 TRBV28 - TGTGCCAGCAGTTCCGGGGGTGAGGGAGCCGGGGCCAACGTCCTGACTTTC CASSSGGEGAGANVLTF